This note documents a single TCR beta chain sequence. Under the authors' procedure: Researchers report that nucleated cell counts were estimated from reference gene primer amplification. The method was immunoSEQ multiplex PCR; TCRdb's version includes in-frame clones alone and lacks a portion of them. That table supplies the V and J calls and clone size; D and trimming were determined from the DNA. The sample consists of about 150,000 clones, roughly 80% of them appearing once. V lost 1 base to trimming and J lost 2 bases, with 9 bases between them. Germline V gene lookup returns CDR1 LGHDT and CDR2 YNNKEL (reference sequence). The CDR3 contains 14 residues. This sample was taken from a study of blood T cell repertoires in COVID-19. Study background: There were acute and convalescent COVID-19 samples, and they came from the United States, Italy and Spain. T cells, B-cell-depleted T cells, or PBMCs provided the cDNA or gDNA that served as material.

J is TRBJ2-7 and V is TRBV3-1 (or the pseudogene TRBV3-2); a possible D gene is TRBD1 (6 bases). The sequencing input was peripheral blood. This sequence originates from an elderly man with acute or convalescent COVID-19. CDR3 DNA sequence: TGTGCCAGCAGCCAAGCAGGGGACACCTACGAGCAGTACTTC. Amino acids: CASSQAGDTYEQYF.